Sequencing of this T cell receptor (beta chain) was carried out in a study of T cell responses to AZD1222 COVID-19 vaccine. The CDR3 has 16 residues. The V and J ends lost 1 base and 8 bases, in that order; junction bases with no gene match: 10. Germline lookup yields CDR1 SGHTA and CDR2 FQGNSA. The repertoire was sequenced with immunoSEQ multiplex PCR; TCRdb's copy has only in-frame clones and lacks some. Here the sample spans roughly 150,000 clones, roughly 92% being singletons. The clonotype originates from an adult in good health. This chain links TRBV7-2 with TRBJ2-3; TRBD2 aligns across 9 bases. Source: peripheral blood, taken on day 0 of AZD1222 vaccination. The CDR3 region is CASSLEWRGGASTQYF. In DNA, the CDR3 is TGTGCCAGCAGCTTAGAATGGCGGGGGGGCGCTAGTACGCAGTATTTT.